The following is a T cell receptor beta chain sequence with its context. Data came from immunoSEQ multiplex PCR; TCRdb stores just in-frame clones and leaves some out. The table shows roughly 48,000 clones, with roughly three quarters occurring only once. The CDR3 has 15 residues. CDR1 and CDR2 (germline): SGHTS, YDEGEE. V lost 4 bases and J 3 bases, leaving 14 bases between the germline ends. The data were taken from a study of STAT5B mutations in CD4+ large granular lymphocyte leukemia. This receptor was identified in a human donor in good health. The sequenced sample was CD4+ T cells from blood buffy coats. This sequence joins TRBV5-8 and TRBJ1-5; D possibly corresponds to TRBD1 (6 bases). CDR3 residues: CASSRGGQFNQPQHF. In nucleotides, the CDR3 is TGTGCCAGCAGCAGGGGGGGGCAGTTCAATCAGCCCCAGCATTTT.